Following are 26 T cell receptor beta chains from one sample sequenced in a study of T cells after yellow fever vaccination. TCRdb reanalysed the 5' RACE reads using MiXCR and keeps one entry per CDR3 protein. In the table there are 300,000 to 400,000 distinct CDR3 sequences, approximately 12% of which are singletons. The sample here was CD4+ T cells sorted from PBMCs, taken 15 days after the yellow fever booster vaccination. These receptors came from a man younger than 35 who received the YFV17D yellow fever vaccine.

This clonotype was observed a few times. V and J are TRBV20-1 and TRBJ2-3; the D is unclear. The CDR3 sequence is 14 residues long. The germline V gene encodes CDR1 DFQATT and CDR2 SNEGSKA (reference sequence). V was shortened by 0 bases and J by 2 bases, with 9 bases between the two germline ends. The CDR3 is CSARDNRLTDTQYF. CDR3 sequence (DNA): TGCAGTGCTAGAGATAATAGGCTCACAGATACGCAGTATTTT.

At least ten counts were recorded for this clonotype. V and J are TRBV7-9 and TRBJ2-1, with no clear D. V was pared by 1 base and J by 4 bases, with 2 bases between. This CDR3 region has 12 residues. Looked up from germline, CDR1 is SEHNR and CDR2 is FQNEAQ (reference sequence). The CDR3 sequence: CASSLGYNEQFF. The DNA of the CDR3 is TGTGCCAGCAGCTTAGGTTACAATGAGCAGTTCTTC.

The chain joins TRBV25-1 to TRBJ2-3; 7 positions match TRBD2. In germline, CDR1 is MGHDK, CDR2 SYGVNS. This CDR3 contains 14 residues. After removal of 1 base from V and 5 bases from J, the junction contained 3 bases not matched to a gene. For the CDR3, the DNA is TGTGCCAGCAGTGAATTGGGGGGGAGAGATACGCAGTATTTT. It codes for CASSELGGRDTQYF.

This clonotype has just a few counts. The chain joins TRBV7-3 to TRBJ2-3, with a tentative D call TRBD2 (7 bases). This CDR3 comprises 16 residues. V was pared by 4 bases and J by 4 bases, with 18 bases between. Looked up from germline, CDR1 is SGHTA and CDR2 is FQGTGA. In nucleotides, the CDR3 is TGTGCCAGCAGCTCTGGGTGGGGGCGGGGGCCAGATACGCAGTATTTT. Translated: CASSSGWGRGPDTQYF.

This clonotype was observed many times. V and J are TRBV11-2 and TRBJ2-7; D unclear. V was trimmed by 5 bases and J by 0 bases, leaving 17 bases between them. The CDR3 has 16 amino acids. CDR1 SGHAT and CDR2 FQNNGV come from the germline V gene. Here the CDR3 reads CASSHPIGRPSYEQYF. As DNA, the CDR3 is TGTGCCAGCAGCCACCCCATTGGCAGACCCTCCTACGAGCAGTACTTC.

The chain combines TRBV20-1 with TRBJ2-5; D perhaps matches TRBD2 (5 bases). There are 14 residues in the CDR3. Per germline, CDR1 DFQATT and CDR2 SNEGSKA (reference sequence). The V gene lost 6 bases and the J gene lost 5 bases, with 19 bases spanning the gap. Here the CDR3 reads CSAKGRASWETQYF. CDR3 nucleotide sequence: TGCAGTGCCAAGGGTAGGGCTAGCTGGGAGACCCAGTACTTC.

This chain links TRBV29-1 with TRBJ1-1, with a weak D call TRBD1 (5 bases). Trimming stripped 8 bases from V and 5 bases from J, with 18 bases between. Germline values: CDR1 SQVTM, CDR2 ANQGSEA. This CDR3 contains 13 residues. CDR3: CSPGGLGGTEAFF. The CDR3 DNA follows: TGCAGCCCGGGGGGTCTGGGAGGGACTGAAGCTTTCTTT.

The CDR3 DNA follows: TGTGCCACAAGCGGGGGGCCGGGGTACAATGAGCAGTTCTTC. Protein: CATSGGPGYNEQFF. The rearrangement uses TRBV24-1 and TRBJ2-1; 9 bases are shared with TRBD2. The V segment lost 10 bases and the J segment 4 bases; nucleotides outside the gene matches: 7. Germline CDR1 is KGHDR and CDR2 is SFDVKD. The CDR3 runs 14 residues.

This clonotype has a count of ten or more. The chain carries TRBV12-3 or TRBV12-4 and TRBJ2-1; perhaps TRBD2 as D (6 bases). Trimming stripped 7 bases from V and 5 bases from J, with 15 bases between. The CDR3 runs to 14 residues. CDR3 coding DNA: TGTGCCAGCACCCCACTAGCAATAAACAATGAGCAGTTCTTC. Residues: CASTPLAINNEQFF.

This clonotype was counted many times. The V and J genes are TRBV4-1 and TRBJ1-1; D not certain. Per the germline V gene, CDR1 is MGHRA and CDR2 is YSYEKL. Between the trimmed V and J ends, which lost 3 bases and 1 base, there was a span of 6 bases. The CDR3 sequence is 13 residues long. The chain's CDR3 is CASSHSGNTEAFF. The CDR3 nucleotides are TGCGCCAGCAGCCATTCTGGGAACACTGAAGCTTTCTTT.

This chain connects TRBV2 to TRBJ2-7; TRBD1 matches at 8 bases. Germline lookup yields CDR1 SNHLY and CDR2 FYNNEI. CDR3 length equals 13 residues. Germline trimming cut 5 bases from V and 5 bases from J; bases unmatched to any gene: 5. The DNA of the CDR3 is TGTGCCAGCAGTCAGGGGGCGCGCAACGAGCAGTACGTC. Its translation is CASSQGARNEQYV.

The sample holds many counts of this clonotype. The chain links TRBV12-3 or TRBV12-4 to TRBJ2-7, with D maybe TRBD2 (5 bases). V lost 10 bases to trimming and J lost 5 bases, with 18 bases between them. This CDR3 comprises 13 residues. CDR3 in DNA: TGTGCCATCTCAAGGACTTCGAAAAACGAGCAGTACTTC. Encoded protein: CAISRTSKNEQYF.

The CDR3, as DNA: TGTGCCAGCAGTTACTGGCAGCCGAGCAATCAGCCCCAGCATTTT. As protein: CASSYWQPSNQPQHF. This chain uses TRBV6-2 or TRBV6-3 with TRBJ1-5; no firm D call. CDR3 length: 15 residues. Deletions cut 1 base from V and 1 base from J, with 8 bases between. Germline assignment: CDR1 MNHEY and CDR2 SVGEGT.

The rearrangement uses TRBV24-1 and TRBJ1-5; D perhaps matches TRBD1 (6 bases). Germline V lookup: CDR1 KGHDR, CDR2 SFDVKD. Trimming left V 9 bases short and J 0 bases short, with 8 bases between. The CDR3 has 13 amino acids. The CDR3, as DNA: TGTGCCACCGCAGGGGATAGCAATCAGCCCCAGCATTTT. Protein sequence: CATAGDSNQPQHF.

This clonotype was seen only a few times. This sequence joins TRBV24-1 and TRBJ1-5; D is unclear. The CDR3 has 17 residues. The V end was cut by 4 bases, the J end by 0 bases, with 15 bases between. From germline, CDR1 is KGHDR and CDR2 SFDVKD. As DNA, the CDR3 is TGTGCCACCAGTGACTCACGCCGGGCAGATAGCAATCAGCCCCAGCATTTT. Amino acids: CATSDSRRADSNQPQHF.

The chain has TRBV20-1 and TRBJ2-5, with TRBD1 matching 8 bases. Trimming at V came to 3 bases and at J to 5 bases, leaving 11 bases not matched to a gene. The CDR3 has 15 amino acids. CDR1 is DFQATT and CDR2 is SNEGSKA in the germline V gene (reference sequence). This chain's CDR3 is CSASHRPRGQETQYF. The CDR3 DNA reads TGCAGTGCTAGCCACAGACCCAGGGGGCAGGAGACCCAGTACTTC.

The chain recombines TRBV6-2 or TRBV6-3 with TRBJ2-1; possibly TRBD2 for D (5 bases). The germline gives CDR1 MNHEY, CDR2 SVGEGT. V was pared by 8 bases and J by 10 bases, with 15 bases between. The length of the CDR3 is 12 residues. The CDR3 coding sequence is TGTGCCAGCCGTCAGGCTAGCAGGGAGCAGTTCTTC. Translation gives CASRQASREQFF.

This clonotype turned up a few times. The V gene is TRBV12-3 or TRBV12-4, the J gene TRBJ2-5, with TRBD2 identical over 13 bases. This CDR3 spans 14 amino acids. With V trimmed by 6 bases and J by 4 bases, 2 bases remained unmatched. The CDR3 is CASRLAGGLETQYF. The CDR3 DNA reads TGTGCCAGCAGACTAGCGGGGGGGCTAGAGACCCAGTACTTC.

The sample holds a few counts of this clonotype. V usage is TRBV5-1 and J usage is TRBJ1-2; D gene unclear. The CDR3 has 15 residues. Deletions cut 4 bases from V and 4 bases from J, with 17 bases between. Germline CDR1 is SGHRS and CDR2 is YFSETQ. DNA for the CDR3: TGCGCCAGCAGCCCGGACGGTCCCCCGCTCTATGGCTACACCTTC. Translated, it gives CASSPDGPPLYGYTF.

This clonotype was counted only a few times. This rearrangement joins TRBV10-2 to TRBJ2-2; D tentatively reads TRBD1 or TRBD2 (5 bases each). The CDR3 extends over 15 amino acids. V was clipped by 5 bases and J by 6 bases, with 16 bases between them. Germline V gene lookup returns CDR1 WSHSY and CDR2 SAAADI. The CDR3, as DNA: TGCGCCAGCAGTAGGGACCTAAGGGGACCCGGGGAGCTGTTTTTT. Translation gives CASSRDLRGPGELFF.

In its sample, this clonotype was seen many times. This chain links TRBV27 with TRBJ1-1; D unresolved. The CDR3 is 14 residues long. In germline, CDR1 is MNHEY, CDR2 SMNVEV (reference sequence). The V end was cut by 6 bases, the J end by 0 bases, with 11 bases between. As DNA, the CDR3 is TGTGCCAGCAGCCTTGGACTGATGAACACTGAAGCTTTCTTT. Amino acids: CASSLGLMNTEAFF.

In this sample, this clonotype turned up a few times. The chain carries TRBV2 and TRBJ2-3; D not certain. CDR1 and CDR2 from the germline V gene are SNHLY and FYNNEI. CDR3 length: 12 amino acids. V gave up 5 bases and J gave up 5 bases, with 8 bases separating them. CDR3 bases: TGTGCCAGCAGTAGACGGAAAGATACGCAGTATTTT. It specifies CASSRRKDTQYF.

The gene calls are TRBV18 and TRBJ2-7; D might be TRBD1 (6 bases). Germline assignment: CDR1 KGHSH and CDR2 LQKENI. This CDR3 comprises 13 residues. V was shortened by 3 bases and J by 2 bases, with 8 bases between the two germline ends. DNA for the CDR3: TGTGCCAGCTCACCGGACAGTACCTACGAGCAGTACTTC. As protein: CASSPDSTYEQYF.

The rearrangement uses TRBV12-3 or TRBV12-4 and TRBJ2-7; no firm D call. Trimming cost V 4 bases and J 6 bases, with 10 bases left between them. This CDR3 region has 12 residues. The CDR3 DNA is TGTGCCAGCAGTTGGAGTCAACTCGAGCAGTACTTC. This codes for CASSWSQLEQYF.

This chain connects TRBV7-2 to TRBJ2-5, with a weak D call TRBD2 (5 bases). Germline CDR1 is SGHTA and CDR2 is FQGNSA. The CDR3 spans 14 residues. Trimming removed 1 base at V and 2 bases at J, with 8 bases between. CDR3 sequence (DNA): TGTGCCAGCAGCTTAGAAGTAGCGCAAGAGACCCAGTACTTC. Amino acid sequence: CASSLEVAQETQYF.

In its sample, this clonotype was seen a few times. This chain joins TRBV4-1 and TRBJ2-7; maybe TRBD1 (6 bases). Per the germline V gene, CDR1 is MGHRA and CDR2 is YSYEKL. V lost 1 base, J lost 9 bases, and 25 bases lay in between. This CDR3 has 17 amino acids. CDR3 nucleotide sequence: TGCGCCAGCAGCCAAGGGCGCCAGGGGCGCACCAGGGAAGGGCAGTACTTC. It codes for CASSQGRQGRTREGQYF.